The sequence of this T cell receptor (beta chain) was determined in a study of T cells in Graves' hyperthyroidism and ophthalmopathy. General study results and limits: Most clonotypes expanded in the thyroid (above 0.001) were also present in blood.

About this clonotype: The antigen is not known.

This CDR3 is 15 amino acids long. CDR1 and CDR2 (germline): LNHDA, SQIVND (reference sequence). The V end lost 4 bases, the J end lost 1 base, and 13 bases lay between the germline ends. The study excluded patients with uncontrolled infection, other autoimmune disease, pregnancy or lactation. Amplification of TCR beta CDR3 regions used RNA as the template. HTBI primers were employed in a first-round RT-PCR of the TCR CDR3. One entry per CDR3 protein results from TCRdb running MiXCR on the multiplex PCR reads. The profile shows fewer than 500,000 distinct CDR3 sequences, about 14% of them singletons. The clonotype originates from a man aged 18-30 years with Graves' ophthalmopathy. The J gene is TRBJ1-1, the V gene TRBV19; D gene ambiguous. Sequenced material: blood. DNA for the CDR3: TGTGCCAGTAGTAAGGAAACCAGCGGGAACACTGAAGCTTTCTTT. It encodes CASSKETSGNTEAFF.